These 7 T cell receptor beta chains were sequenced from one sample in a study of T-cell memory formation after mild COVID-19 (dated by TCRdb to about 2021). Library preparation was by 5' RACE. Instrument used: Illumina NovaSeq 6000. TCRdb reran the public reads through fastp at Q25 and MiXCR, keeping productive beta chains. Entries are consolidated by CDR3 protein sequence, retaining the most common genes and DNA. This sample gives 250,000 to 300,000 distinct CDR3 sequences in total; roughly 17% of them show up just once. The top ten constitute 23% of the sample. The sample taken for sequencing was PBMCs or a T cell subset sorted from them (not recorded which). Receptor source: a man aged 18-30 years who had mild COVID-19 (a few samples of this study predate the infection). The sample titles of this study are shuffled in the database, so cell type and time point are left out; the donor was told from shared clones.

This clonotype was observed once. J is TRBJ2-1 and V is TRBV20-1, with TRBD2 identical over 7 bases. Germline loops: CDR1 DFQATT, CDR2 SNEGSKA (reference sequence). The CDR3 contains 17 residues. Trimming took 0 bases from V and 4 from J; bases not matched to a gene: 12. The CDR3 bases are TGCAGTGCTAGAGATGTCTTAAGCCCCGGGGGGTACAATGAGCAGTTCTTC. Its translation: CSARDVLSPGGYNEQFF.

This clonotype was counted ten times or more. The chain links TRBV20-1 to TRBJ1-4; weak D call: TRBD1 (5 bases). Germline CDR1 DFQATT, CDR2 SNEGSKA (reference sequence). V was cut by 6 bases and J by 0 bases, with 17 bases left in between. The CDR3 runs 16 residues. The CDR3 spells CSAPRGQGATNEKLFF. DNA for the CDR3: TGCAGTGCCCCACGGGGTCAGGGAGCAACTAATGAAAAACTGTTTTTT.

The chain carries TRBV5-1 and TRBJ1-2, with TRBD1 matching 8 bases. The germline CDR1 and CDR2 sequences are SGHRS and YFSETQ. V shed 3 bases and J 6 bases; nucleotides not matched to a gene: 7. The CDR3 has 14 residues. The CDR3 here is CASSYAGGADGYTF. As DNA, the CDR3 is TGCGCCAGCAGCTACGCAGGGGGCGCAGATGGCTACACCTTC.

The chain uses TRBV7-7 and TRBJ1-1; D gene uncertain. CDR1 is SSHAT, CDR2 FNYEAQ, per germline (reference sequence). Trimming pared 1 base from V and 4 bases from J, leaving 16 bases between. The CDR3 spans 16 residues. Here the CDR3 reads CASSLGPPGGGTEAFF. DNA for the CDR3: TGTGCCAGCAGCTTAGGTCCTCCGGGCGGAGGCACTGAAGCTTTCTTT.

DNA for the CDR3: TGTGCCAGCAGCCGCACAGGGGGTCATTCACCCCTCCACTTT. It specifies CASSRTGGHSPLHF. This sequence joins TRBV12-3 or TRBV12-4 and TRBJ1-6; the match to TRBD1 covers 8 bases. The CDR3 runs 14 residues. Trimming cost V 6 bases and J 8 bases; bases outside gene matches: 6.

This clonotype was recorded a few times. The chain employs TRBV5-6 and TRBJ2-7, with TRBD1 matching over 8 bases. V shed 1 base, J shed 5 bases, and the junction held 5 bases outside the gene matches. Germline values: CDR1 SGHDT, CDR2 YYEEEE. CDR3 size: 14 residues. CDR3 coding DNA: TGTGCCAGCAGCTTGCAGGGGGCAAGGGACGAGCAGTACTTC. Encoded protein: CASSLQGARDEQYF.

The DNA for the CDR3 is TGTGCCAGCAGTTTATTATCCGGACAGGGGGTGCATGAGCAGTTCTTC. Translated, it gives CASSLLSGQGVHEQFF. V usage is TRBV27 and J usage is TRBJ2-1; 10 nucleotides agree with TRBD1. V shed 1 base, J shed 8 bases, and the junction held 8 bases outside the gene matches. Germline CDR1 MNHEY, CDR2 SMNVEV (reference sequence). The CDR3 runs to 16 residues.